The text below deals with one T cell receptor beta chain. Its antigen remains unidentified. Profiling relied on immunoSEQ multiplex PCR, and the TCRdb table lists in-frame clones only, not all of them. Among approximately 130,000 clones listed, almost 85% were seen once. The CDR3 is 15 amino acids. V lost 2 bases, J lost 2 bases, and 11 bases lay in between. Germline CDR1 MNHEY, CDR2 SVGAGI. This record belongs to a study of T cell responses to AZD1222 COVID-19 vaccine. Study findings and constraints: Every sample of the repertoires postdated the peak T cell response. Reportedly, nearly half of unique spike TCRs recognized epitopes outside B.1.351/B.1.1.7 mutations.

The chain uses TRBV6-5 and TRBJ2-3, with D tentatively TRBD2 (7 bases). This TCR was sampled from an adult who received the MenACWY meningococcal vaccine as a control. Here the sequenced sample was peripheral blood, taken 28 days after the second dose of the MenACWY control vaccine. The CDR3 is CASSYRGAITDTQYF. In DNA, the CDR3 is TGTGCCAGCAGTTACCGGGGGGCAATCACAGATACGCAGTATTTT.